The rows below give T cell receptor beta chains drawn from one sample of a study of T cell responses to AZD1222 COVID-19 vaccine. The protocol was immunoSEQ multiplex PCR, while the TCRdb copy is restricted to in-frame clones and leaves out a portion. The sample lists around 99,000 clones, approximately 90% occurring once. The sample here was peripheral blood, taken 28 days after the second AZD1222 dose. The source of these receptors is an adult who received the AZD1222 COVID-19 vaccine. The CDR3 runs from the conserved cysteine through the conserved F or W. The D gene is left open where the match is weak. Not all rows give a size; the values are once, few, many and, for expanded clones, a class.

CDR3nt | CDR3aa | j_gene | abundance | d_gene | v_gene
TGTGCCAGCAGTTACTCCTCGGACGTCTGGCGAGAGACCCAGTACTTC | CASSYSSDVWRETQYF | TRBJ2-5 | . | . | TRBV6-2/TRBV6-3
TGCGCCAGCAGCTGGGCCCAGGGGTCTGGCAATTCACCCCTCCACTTT | CASSWAQGSGNSPLHF | TRBJ1-6 | . | . | TRBV5-1
TGTGCCAGCAGCTCCGACAGGGCCTATGGCTACACCTTC | CASSSDRAYGYTF | TRBJ1-2 | . | TRBD1 | TRBV28
TGTGCCAGCAGTTTATCTCTAGCGGGAGGGTGGAATGAGCAGTTCTTC | CASSLSLAGGWNEQFF | TRBJ2-1 | once | TRBD2 | TRBV27
TGTGCCAGTACCCGCCGCGGCCGTTATGGCTACACCTTC | CASTRRGRYGYTF | TRBJ1-2 | . | . | TRBV19
TGTGCCAGCAGCGTACTAGCGGGAGAGAACATTCAGTACTTC | CASSVLAGENIQYF | TRBJ2-4 | . | TRBD2 | TRBV7-8
TGTGCCAGCGGGACAGGGGGGATTCAGCCCCAGCATTTT | CASGTGGIQPQHF | TRBJ1-5 | . | TRBD1 | TRBV27
TGCAGCGTGGTTGGGACTAGCGACAGCACAGATACGCAGTATTTT | CSVVGTSDSTDTQYF | TRBJ2-3 | few | TRBD2 | TRBV29-1
TGTGCCAGCAGGTCCCTCAGGGGGGGGACCACTGAAGCTTTCTTT | CASRSLRGGTTEAFF | TRBJ1-1 | . | TRBD1 | TRBV11-2
TGCGCCAGCAGCTTGTTGTCTAGCTACACCGGGGAGCTGTTTTTT | CASSLLSSYTGELFF | TRBJ2-2 | . | . | TRBV5-1
TGTGCCAGCAGTGAAGCGCTCTTTCGGGGAATGAACACTGAAGCTTTCTTT | CASSEALFRGMNTEAFF | TRBJ1-1 | . | . | TRBV6-1
TGCGCCAGCAGCTTGGACGCAAGAGCCCCCGGGGAGCTGTTTTTT | CASSLDARAPGELFF | TRBJ2-2 | . | . | TRBV5-1
TGTGCCAGCAGTGAAAGTTGGGACGGCTATGGCTACACCTTC | CASSESWDGYGYTF | TRBJ1-2 | . | . | TRBV6-1
TGCGCCAGCAGAGCGGGAGTGAACACCGGGGAGCTGTTTTTT | CASRAGVNTGELFF | TRBJ2-2 | few | TRBD2 | TRBV10-1
TGTGCCAGCAGTCCAAAAGCTCAGCGGGTTAGCACAGATACGCAGTATTTT | CASSPKAQRVSTDTQYF | TRBJ2-3 | . | . | TRBV27
TGTGCCAGCAGCTTAGATCGGGCTGGAAACACCATATATTTT | CASSLDRAGNTIYF | TRBJ1-3 | . | . | TRBV7-2
TGCGCCAGCAGCTTGGAAGGACGGGGCCCAGATACGCAGTATTTT | CASSLEGRGPDTQYF | TRBJ2-3 | . | . | TRBV5-1
TGCGCCAGCAGCGTGACAGGGGTTGTGTTAGGTGAAAAACTGTTTTTT | CASSVTGVVLGEKLFF | TRBJ1-4 | . | TRBD1 | TRBV5-1
TGTGCCAGCAGCGACCGGGACAGGACCCCTACTAACTATGGCTACACCTTC | CASSDRDRTPTNYGYTF | TRBJ1-2 | . | TRBD1 | TRBV9
TGTGCCAGCAGTCGGGGGAAAATTGCCGAGGTACCCCTCCACTTT | CASSRGKIAEVPLHF | TRBJ1-6 | . | . | TRBV27
TGCGCCAGCAGTGATCGGGGAAACACTGAAGCTTTCTTT | CASSDRGNTEAFF | TRBJ1-1 | . | . | TRBV10-2
TGTGCCTGGAGTGCTCAACATCCTTTCAATGAGCAGTTCTTC | CAWSAQHPFNEQFF | TRBJ2-1 | . | . | TRBV30
TGTGCCAGCAGTACCCCCGGGACAGCGAACACCATATATTTT | CASSTPGTANTIYF | TRBJ1-3 | . | TRBD1 | TRBV28
TGTGCCAGCGACTACAAGGGACAGGGCCACGAGCAGTACTTC | CASDYKGQGHEQYF | TRBJ2-7 | . | TRBD1 | TRBV6-6
TGTGCCAGCAGCCAAGGGGGGGAGCAGCCCCAGCATTTT | CASSQGGEQPQHF | TRBJ1-5 | . | . | TRBV14
TGCGCCAGCAGCCAAGATAGTGCGGGAGCAGGAACCTACAATGAGCAGTTCTTC | CASSQDSAGAGTYNEQFF | TRBJ2-1 | . | TRBD2 | TRBV4-3